These 30 T cell receptor beta chains originate from one sample sequenced in a study of blood T cell repertoires in COVID-19. The method was immunoSEQ multiplex PCR; TCRdb's version includes in-frame clones alone and lacks a portion of them. The data hold about 500,000 clones, with around 90% observed a single time. The source material was PBMCs or T cells enriched from blood (not recorded which). The origin of the receptors is a woman aged 18-30 years who had recovered from COVID-19.

The V and J genes are TRBV5-6 and TRBJ2-7; 10 nucleotides line up with TRBD1. With 5 bases clipped from V and 2 bases from J, the junction kept 7 bases outside the gene matches. The CDR3 loop spans 15 amino acids. The germline CDR1 and CDR2 sequences are SGHDT and YYEEEE. CDR3 coding DNA: TGTGCCAGCAGGCAAGGGACAGGGGTTACCTACGAGCAGTACTTC. It specifies CASRQGTGVTYEQYF.

The V gene is TRBV6-5, the J gene TRBJ2-3; TRBD1 is a possible D gene (7 bases). Germline CDR1 reads MNHEY; CDR2 reads SVGAGI. The CDR3 has 14 residues. Trimming pared 4 bases from V and 4 bases from J, leaving 12 bases between. The CDR3 region has the DNA TGTGCCAGCAGTTCTACAGGGGAGGCAGATACGCAGTATTTT. Amino acids: CASSSTGEADTQYF.

In this sample, this clone turned up a few times. CDR3 DNA sequence: TGTGCCAGCAGCCAAGACAGGGTGGGGTATGGCTACACCTTC. As protein: CASSQDRVGYGYTF. J is TRBJ1-2 and V is TRBV7-2, with 7 bases identical to TRBD1. The CDR3 is 14 residues long. The V segment lost 5 bases and the J segment 5 bases; nucleotides outside the gene matches: 8. Per the germline V gene, CDR1 is SGHTA and CDR2 is FQGNSA.

V usage is TRBV7-3 and J usage is TRBJ2-3, with TRBD1 identical over 10 bases. Germline V gives CDR1 SGHTA, CDR2 FQGTGA. The CDR3 contains 14 residues. With V trimmed by 2 bases and J by 9 bases, 5 bases remained unmatched. DNA for the CDR3: TGTGCCAGCAGCTTAGGGACAGGGGAGTCGACGCAGTATTTT. This sequence encodes CASSLGTGESTQYF.

The chain is built from TRBV19 and TRBJ1-3, with D uncertain. V lost 3 bases and J 0 bases, leaving 15 bases between the germline ends. The CDR3 is 17 residues long. CDR1 LNHDA and CDR2 SQIVND come from the germline V gene (reference sequence). CDR3 DNA sequence: TGTGCCAGTAGTATTGAGCGGCAGCAAAACTCTGGAAACACCATATATTTT. This sequence encodes CASSIERQQNSGNTIYF. Variable domain in full (rest from reference TRBV19 and TRBJ1-3): DGGITQSPKYLFRKEGQNVTLSCEQNLNHDAMYWYRQDPGQGLRLIYYSQIVNDFQKGDIAEGYSVSREKKESFPLTVTSAQKNPTAFYLCASSIERQQNSGNTIYFGEGSWLTVV.

V usage is TRBV5-1 and J usage is TRBJ2-1; 7 bases match TRBD1. CDR1 and CDR2 from the germline V gene are SGHRS and YFSETQ. V shed 4 bases, J shed 5 bases, and the junction held 12 bases outside the gene matches. The CDR3 length is 16 residues. The CDR3 sequence: CASSVASGTADNEQFF. In nucleotides, the CDR3 is TGCGCCAGCAGCGTTGCCTCCGGGACAGCTGACAATGAGCAGTTCTTC.

This chain links TRBV2 with TRBJ1-6, with D maybe TRBD1 (5 bases). The CDR3 consists of 14 residues. CDR1 is SNHLY, CDR2 FYNNEI, per germline. Trimming shortened V by 4 bases and J by 10 bases, and 14 bases separated the two germline ends. DNA for the CDR3: TGTGCCAGCAGTGGCTCAGGGCTGGGATCACCCCTCCACTTT. This codes for CASSGSGLGSPLHF.

This clone was seen repeatedly, ten times or more. The chain employs TRBV5-5 and TRBJ1-3, with 8 positions matching TRBD1. CDR3 length equals 14 residues. CDR1 is SGHKS, CDR2 YYEKEE, per germline (reference sequence). The ends lost 4 bases at V and 3 bases at J; junction bases unmatched: 3. In DNA form, the CDR3 reads TGTGCCAGCAGCCCGACAGGGGATGGAAACACCATATATTTT. Encoded protein: CASSPTGDGNTIYF. The complete variable domain, with remaining parts taken from reference TRBV5-5 and TRBJ1-3, reads DAGVTQSPTHLIKTRGQQVTLRCSPISGHKSVSWYQQVLGQGPQFIFQYYEKEERGRGNFPDRFSARQFPNYSSELNVNALLLGDSALYLCASSPTGDGNTIYFGEGSWLTVV.

The chain links TRBV21-1 to TRBJ1-3; TRBD1 is taken as the D call from the table, unchecked against the DNA. TRBV21-1 is shown as a pseudogene. The CDR3 runs to 16 residues. CDR3 region: CASSKRQSNSGNTIYF. The CDR3 nucleotides read TGTGCCAGCAGCAAAAGACAGTCCAACTCTGGAAACACCATATATTTT.

The chain links TRBV13 to TRBJ2-1; 9 nucleotides align to TRBD2. Germline-derived CDR1 and CDR2 are PRHDT and FYEKMQ (reference sequence). The CDR3 totals 17 residues. V gave up 0 bases and J gave up 7 bases; unmatched junction bases: 10. CDR3 in DNA: TGTGCCAGCAGCTTAGGATTAGGCGGGGGGGCAAGGAATGAGCAGTTCTTC. Translated, it gives CASSLGLGGGARNEQFF.

The chain couples TRBV7-3 to TRBJ2-1; the match to TRBD1 covers 7 bases. Trimming cost V 5 bases and J 9 bases; bases outside gene matches: 16. The CDR3 extends over 16 amino acids. CDR1 and CDR2 (germline): SGHTA, FQGTGA. In DNA, the CDR3 is TGTGCCAGCAGCCCAAAACAGGGGCTAACTGGGAGTGAGCAGTTCTTC. It encodes CASSPKQGLTGSEQFF.

The CDR3 loop is CASSPSGGTGGSPLHF. For the CDR3, the DNA is TGTGCCAGCAGCCCCTCTGGAGGGACAGGGGGTTCACCCCTCCACTTT. The V and J genes are TRBV11-2 and TRBJ1-6; the match to TRBD1 covers 11 bases. This CDR3 comprises 16 residues. The V gene's germline CDR1 is SGHAT and CDR2 FQNNGV. V lost 5 bases, J lost 9 bases, and 9 bases stayed unmatched.

The CDR3 coding sequence is TGTGCCAGTAACAAGGGACTAGCGGGGGGCACAGATACGCAGTATTTT. Residues: CASNKGLAGGTDTQYF. J is TRBJ2-3 and V is TRBV19, with 14 bases matching TRBD2. The V segment lost 7 bases and the J segment 1 base; nucleotides outside the gene matches: 4. Germline V lookup: CDR1 LNHDA, CDR2 SQIVND (reference sequence). The CDR3 consists of 16 residues.

This sequence joins TRBV19 and TRBJ1-5; D remains ambiguous. The germline CDR1 and CDR2 sequences are LNHDA and SQIVND (reference sequence). This CDR3 is built from 12 residues. The ends were cut back, 5 bases at V and 11 bases at J, with 13 bases in the middle. CDR3 in amino acids: CASSPRAGAQHF. The CDR3 nucleotides are TGTGCCAGTAGTCCACGGGCCGGGGCCCAGCATTTT.

V and J are TRBV6-5 and TRBJ1-2; TRBD1 aligns across 8 bases. This CDR3 comprises 14 residues. V lost 4 bases, J lost 2 bases, and 3 bases stayed unmatched. The germline V gene has CDR1 MNHEY and CDR2 SVGAGI. The DNA for the CDR3 is TGTGCCAGCAGTTCAGGGGGCTTCAACTATGGCTACACCTTC. This gives the protein CASSSGGFNYGYTF.

The chain employs TRBV4-1 and TRBJ2-5, with D hard to call. This CDR3 region has 15 residues. The germline CDR1 and CDR2 sequences are MGHRA and YSYEKL. Trimming removed 3 bases at V and 0 bases at J, with 11 bases between. In nucleotides, the CDR3 is TGCGCCAGCAGCCAGTCCCCCCAGAACCAAGAGACCCAGTACTTC. Translating gives CASSQSPQNQETQYF.

The V and J genes are TRBV19 and TRBJ1-1; weak D call: TRBD1 (6 bases). V lost 9 bases and J 0 bases, leaving 11 bases between the germline ends. The CDR3 covers 13 residues. CDR1 is LNHDA, CDR2 SQIVND, per germline (reference sequence). The CDR3 coding sequence is TGTGCCAGCACAGGGAGAATGAACACTGAAGCTTTCTTT. Its protein is CASTGRMNTEAFF.

The chain uses TRBV3-1 (or the pseudogene TRBV3-2) and TRBJ2-3, with 8 bases that match TRBD2. The V segment lost 0 bases and the J segment 3 bases; nucleotides outside the gene matches: 2. Germline V gene sequence: CDR1 LGHDT, CDR2 YNNKEL (reference sequence). There are 15 residues in the CDR3. CDR3 sequence: CASSQELADTDTQYF. CDR3 DNA: TGTGCCAGCAGCCAAGAACTAGCGGATACAGATACGCAGTATTTT.

The chain is built from TRBV19 and TRBJ1-2; perhaps TRBD1 as D (5 bases). CDR3 length equals 12 residues. Per germline, CDR1 LNHDA and CDR2 SQIVND (reference sequence). V gave up 9 bases and J gave up 2 bases, with 10 bases separating them. Written as DNA, the CDR3 is TGTGCCAGCGTCGACAGAAACTATGGCTACACCTTC. Translation: CASVDRNYGYTF. The full variable domain, in which reference TRBV19 and TRBJ1-2 provide the parts outside the CDR3, is DGGITQSPKYLFRKEGQNVTLSCEQNLNHDAMYWYRQDPGQGLRLIYYSQIVNDFQKGDIAEGYSVSREKKESFPLTVTSAQKNPTAFYLCASVDRNYGYTFGSGTRLTVV.

The V and J genes are TRBV19 and TRBJ2-1, with 9 bases fitting TRBD1. Germline V gives CDR1 LNHDA, CDR2 SQIVND (reference sequence). V shed 7 bases, J shed 9 bases, and the junction held 10 bases outside the gene matches. This CDR3 is 14 amino acids long. The CDR3 DNA sequence: TGTGCCAGTACACTCGGGACAGGGTTAAGTGAGCAGTTCTTC. It yields the protein CASTLGTGLSEQFF. The full variable domain, rest sourced from reference TRBV19 and TRBJ2-1, is DGGITQSPKYLFRKEGQNVTLSCEQNLNHDAMYWYRQDPGQGLRLIYYSQIVNDFQKGDIAEGYSVSREKKESFPLTVTSAQKNPTAFYLCASTLGTGLSEQFFGPGTRLTVL.

The rearrangement joins TRBV21-1 to TRBJ2-5; TRBD2 reflects the table's D call only, with no check against the DNA. TRBV21-1 is noted as a pseudogene. This CDR3 contains 16 residues. The DNA for the CDR3 is TGTGCCAGCAGCAAACTGGGGCGGGGGGGCCTGGAGACCCAGTACTTC. It translates to CASSKLGRGGLETQYF.

The count of this clone is one. The V call is TRBV30, the J call TRBJ1-1; 8 bases line up with TRBD1. Germline CDR1 reads GTSNPN; CDR2 reads SVGIG (reference sequence). The length of the CDR3 is 13 residues. The junction had 5 bases not matched to a gene; V was cut back by 0 bases and J by 8 bases. The CDR3 sequence is CAWSVGTGPEAFF. In nucleotides, the CDR3 is TGTGCCTGGAGTGTAGGGACAGGACCAGAAGCTTTCTTT.

About this clone itself: Other DNA sequences within the sample encode an identical CDR3. The chain has TRBV5-1 and TRBJ2-5; 8 bases align to TRBD2. Germline CDR1 and CDR2: SGHRS and YFSETQ. The J segment lost 5 bases and the V segment lost 0 bases, leaving 6 bases of the junction unmatched. The CDR3 is made up of 15 amino acids. The CDR3 loop reads CASSLGAGVGETQYF. CDR3 bases: TGCGCCAGCAGCTTGGGAGCGGGGGTCGGCGAGACCCAGTACTTC.

CDR3 DNA sequence: TGCGCCAGCAGCCCCTCCCGGACAGGGAAGACTAATGAAAAACTGTTTTTT. This sequence encodes CASSPSRTGKTNEKLFF. The chain links TRBV4-1 to TRBJ1-4, with 8 bases identical to TRBD1. The CDR3 length is 17 residues. The V gene end was trimmed by 4 bases and the J gene end by 2 bases; junction bases not matched to a gene: 9. CDR1 MGHRA and CDR2 YSYEKL come from the germline V gene.

The gene calls are TRBV7-9 and TRBJ2-3; D ambiguous. The CDR3 runs 13 residues. Trimming took 1 base from V and 4 from J, leaving 6 bases between them. From germline, CDR1 is SEHNR and CDR2 FQNEAQ (reference sequence). Here the CDR3 DNA reads TGTGCCAGCAGCTTAGAGAGATCAGATACGCAGTATTTT. Translating gives CASSLERSDTQYF.

The chain uses TRBV6-6 and TRBJ1-6, with D perhaps matching TRBD1 (5 bases). Germline CDR1 MNHNY, CDR2 SVGAGI (reference sequence). This CDR3 contains 16 residues. Trimming removed 3 bases at V and 10 bases at J, with 19 bases between. In nucleotides, the CDR3 is TGTGCCAGCAGTTATGTGCCCAGGGTTGGAGAGTCACCCCTCCACTTT. This encodes CASSYVPRVGESPLHF.

The chain couples TRBV2 to TRBJ1-5; D is unresolved. Germline assignment: CDR1 SNHLY and CDR2 FYNNEI. Between the trimmed V and J ends, which lost 4 bases and 3 bases, there was a span of 10 bases. The CDR3 spans 14 residues. CDR3 residues: CASSVTVVNQPQHF. The CDR3 DNA reads TGTGCCAGCAGTGTCACGGTGGTCAATCAGCCCCAGCATTTT.

V usage is TRBV5-1 and J usage is TRBJ1-2; 7 positions match TRBD1. This CDR3 is built from 15 residues. Trimming took 2 bases from V and 6 from J; bases not matched to a gene: 10. Germline CDR1 is SGHRS and CDR2 is YFSETQ. The CDR3 coding sequence is TGCGCCAGCAGCTTACAGGGGCCCTCTGTGGATGGCTACACCTTC. Its protein is CASSLQGPSVDGYTF.

This chain joins TRBV7-2 and TRBJ2-7; TRBD1 might be the D (6 bases). Trimming cost V 2 bases and J 3 bases, with 11 bases left between them. Germline lookup yields CDR1 SGHTA and CDR2 FQGNSA. The CDR3 runs to 14 residues. CDR3 sequence (DNA): TGTGCCAGCAGCTTACGGACAGTTGGCTACGAGCAGTACTTC. Protein product: CASSLRTVGYEQYF. Variable domain in full (rest from reference TRBV7-2 and TRBJ2-7): GAGVSQSPSNKVTEKGKDVELRCDPISGHTALYWYRQSLGQGLEFLIYFQGNSAPDKSGLPSDRFSAERTGGSVSTLTIQRTQQEDSAVYLCASSLRTVGYEQYFGPGTRLTVT.

The chain uses TRBV18 and TRBJ2-5, with a possible D match to TRBD2 (7 bases). The CDR3 sequence is 15 residues long. Per germline, CDR1 KGHSH and CDR2 LQKENI. Trimming stripped 1 base from V and 1 base from J, with 10 bases between. The CDR3 sequence: CASSPQGGLQETQYF. CDR3 nucleotides: TGTGCCAGCTCACCACAGGGGGGGCTCCAAGAGACCCAGTACTTC.